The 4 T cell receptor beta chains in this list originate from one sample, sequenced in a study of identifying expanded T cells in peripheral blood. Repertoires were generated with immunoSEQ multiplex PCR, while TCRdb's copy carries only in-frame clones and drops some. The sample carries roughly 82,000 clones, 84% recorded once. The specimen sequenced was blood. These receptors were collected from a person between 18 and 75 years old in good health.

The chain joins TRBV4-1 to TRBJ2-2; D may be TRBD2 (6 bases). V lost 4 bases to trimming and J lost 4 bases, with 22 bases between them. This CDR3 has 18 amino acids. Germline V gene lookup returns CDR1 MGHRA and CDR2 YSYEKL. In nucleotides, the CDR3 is TGCGCCAGCAGCCTCGGGGCCGGCGGGACCTCTAGCACCGGGGAGCTGTTTTTT. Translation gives CASSLGAGGTSSTGELFF.

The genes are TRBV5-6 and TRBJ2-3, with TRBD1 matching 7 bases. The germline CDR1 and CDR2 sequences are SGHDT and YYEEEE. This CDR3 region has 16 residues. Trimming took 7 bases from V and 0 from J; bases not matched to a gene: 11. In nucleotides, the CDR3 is TGTGCCAGCCTCACTCGGCAGGGGGACAGCACAGATACGCAGTATTTT. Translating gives CASLTRQGDSTDTQYF.

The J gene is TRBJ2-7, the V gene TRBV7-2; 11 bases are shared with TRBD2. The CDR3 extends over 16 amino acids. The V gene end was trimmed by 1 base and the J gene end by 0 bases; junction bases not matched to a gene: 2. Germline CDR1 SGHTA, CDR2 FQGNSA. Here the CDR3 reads CASSLGTSGRSYEQYF. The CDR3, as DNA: TGTGCCAGCAGCTTAGGGACTAGCGGGCGCTCCTACGAGCAGTACTTC.

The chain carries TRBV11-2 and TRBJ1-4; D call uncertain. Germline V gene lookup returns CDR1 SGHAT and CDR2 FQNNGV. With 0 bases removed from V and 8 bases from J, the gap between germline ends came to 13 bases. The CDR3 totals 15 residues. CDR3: CASSLDPGGGEKLFF. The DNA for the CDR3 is TGTGCCAGCAGCTTAGACCCCGGCGGAGGGGAAAAACTGTTTTTT.